The entry below gives a single TCR beta chain sequence along with its context. The sample is drawn from a study of human T cells and chemical hapten exposure. V was clipped by 5 bases and J by 7 bases; unmatched bases: 4. From germline, CDR1 is SQVTM and CDR2 ANQGSEA. The CDR3 is 12 amino acids. TCRdb recomputed calls from the RACE reads with MiXCR, one row per CDR3 protein. Of 350,000 to 400,000 distinct CDR3 sequences listed, roughly 5% were seen once; the top ten hold just over 2.5%. Time point: pre-sensitization, week 0. Indicated treatment: therapeutic diphenylcyclopropenone sensitization with weekly scalp DPC.

The TCR was taken from a woman between 50 and 59 years old with alopecia areata. Some clones in this sample may be carry-over from other donors' samples. This specimen was whole blood, taken in connection with sensitization to the hapten diphenylcyclopropenone (DPC). The gene calls are TRBV29-1 and TRBJ1-1; 10 bases are shared with TRBD1. The CDR3 reads CSVRTGGDEAFF. The CDR3 DNA is TGCAGCGTTCGGACAGGGGGGGATGAAGCTTTCTTT.